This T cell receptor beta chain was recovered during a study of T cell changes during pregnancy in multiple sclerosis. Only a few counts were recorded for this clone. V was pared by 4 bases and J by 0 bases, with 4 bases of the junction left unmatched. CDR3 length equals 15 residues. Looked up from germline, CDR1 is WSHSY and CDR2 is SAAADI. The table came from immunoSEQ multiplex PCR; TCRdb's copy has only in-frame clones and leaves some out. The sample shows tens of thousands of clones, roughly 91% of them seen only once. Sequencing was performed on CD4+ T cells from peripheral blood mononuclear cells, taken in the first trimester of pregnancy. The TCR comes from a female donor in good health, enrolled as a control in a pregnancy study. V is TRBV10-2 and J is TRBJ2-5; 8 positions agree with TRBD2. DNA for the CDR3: TGCGCCAGCAGTGTTCTAGCGGGTGACCAAGAGACCCAGTACTTC. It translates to CASSVLAGDQETQYF.